This TCR beta chain was retrieved from a study of HIV-infected patients and healthy controls. The CDR3 totals 16 residues. Germline V gene data show CDR1 as MNHEY and CDR2 as SVGEGT. V shed 6 bases and J shed 2 bases, with 18 bases lying between them. This clonotype came up a few times. TCRdb reanalysed the 5' RACE reads using MiXCR and keeps one entry per CDR3 protein. The sample lists 70,000 or so distinct CDR3 sequences; about a sixth were seen once. This chain joins TRBV6-2 or TRBV6-3 and TRBJ2-3, with D possibly matching TRBD1 (7 bases). The receptor was derived from a human donor in good health. The sequenced material came from CD4+ T cells from blood. The DNA for the CDR3 is TGTGCCAGCAGCCCTCGGAGGGGGCGCGACACAGATACGCAGTATTTT. It codes for CASSPRRGRDTDTQYF.